This passage covers 32 T cell receptor beta chains from one sample sequenced in a study of T cell repertoires in cytomegalovirus infection. Each CDR3 protein gets one entry after TCRdb re-called the reads with MiXCR. The sample includes over 300,000 distinct CDR3 sequences, roughly 17% of them seen just once. Sequencing was carried out using PBMCs. Receptors were obtained from a human donor in good health (CMV status not recorded). Some clones in this sample may be carry-over from other donors' samples.

V usage is TRBV12-3 or TRBV12-4 and J usage is TRBJ1-5; possible D gene TRBD1, 6 bases. The ends were cut back, 6 bases at V and 9 bases at J, with 18 bases in the middle. The CDR3 runs to 14 residues. CDR3 protein: CASRPTGAGVPQHF. CDR3 nucleotide sequence: TGTGCCAGCAGGCCGACAGGCGCGGGGGTGCCCCAGCATTTT.

V is TRBV7-6 and J is TRBJ2-2, with 15 bases identical to TRBD2. V dropped 5 bases and J dropped 4; count of bases not matched to a gene: 8. Germline V CDR1 and CDR2: SGHVS, FNYEAQ. This CDR3 comprises 18 residues. The CDR3 region has the DNA TGTGCCAGCAGCCGCGGACTAGCGGGGGGGCCGGGCACCGGGGAGCTGTTTTTT. It yields the protein CASSRGLAGGPGTGELFF. Complete variable domain (other parts from reference TRBV7-6 and TRBJ2-2): GAGVSQSPRYKVTKRGQDVALRCDPISGHVSLYWYRQALGQGPEFLTYFNYEAQQDKSGLPNDRFSAERPEGSISTLTIQRTEQRDSAMYRCASSRGLAGGPGTGELFFGEGSRLTVL.

This clonotype has at least ten counts. The chain carries TRBV7-2 and TRBJ2-7, with D perhaps TRBD2 (6 bases). The ends were cut back, 4 bases at V and 7 bases at J, with 17 bases in the middle. Per germline, CDR1 SGHTA and CDR2 FQGNSA. This CDR3 comprises 14 residues. The CDR3 spells CASSWRGGAGEQYF. DNA for the CDR3: TGTGCCAGCAGCTGGCGGGGCGGGGCGGGGGAGCAGTACTTC.

This clonotype was seen many times. The CDR3 coding sequence is TGTGCCAGCAGCTTAGTTAACCGGATGCAGTATTTT. The encoded protein is CASSLVNRMQYF. This sequence joins TRBV7-2 and TRBJ2-3, with D unclear. V was pared by 1 base and J by 11 bases, with 10 bases between. This CDR3 contains 12 residues. The germline CDR1 and CDR2 sequences are SGHTA and FQGNSA.

This clonotype was seen only a few times. V and J are TRBV4-1 and TRBJ1-4; 9 bases are shared with TRBD1. The CDR3 totals 16 residues. J gave up 8 bases and V 3 bases, and 10 bases lay outside the gene matches. CDR1 MGHRA and CDR2 YSYEKL come from the germline V gene. The CDR3, as DNA: TGCGCCAGCAGCCAGACACCGGGACAGGGATGGGAAAAACTGTTTTTT. Translation: CASSQTPGQGWEKLFF.

The genes are TRBV5-1 and TRBJ2-7; D is unclear. Germline V CDR1 and CDR2: SGHRS, YFSETQ. The V gene lost 0 bases and the J gene lost 2 bases, with 9 bases spanning the gap. There are 14 residues in the CDR3. CDR3 nucleotide sequence: TGCGCCAGCAGCTTGGAAACCGAAACCTACGAGCAGTACTTC. It specifies CASSLETETYEQYF.

This clonotype has a count of ten or more. The gene calls are TRBV12-3 or TRBV12-4 and TRBJ1-2, with a weak D call TRBD1 (6 bases). This CDR3 region has 13 residues. V was clipped by 6 bases and J by 5 bases, with 13 bases between them. CDR3 sequence reads: CASSQTGFYGYTF. Written as DNA, the CDR3 is TGTGCCAGCAGCCAGACAGGATTTTATGGCTACACCTTC.

The rearrangement joins TRBV6-2 or TRBV6-3 to TRBJ2-5; 9 nucleotides agree with TRBD2. Trimming took 4 bases from V and 0 from J; bases not matched to a gene: 3. The CDR3 extends over 15 amino acids. Germline CDR1 reads MNHEY; CDR2 reads SVGEGT. The CDR3 sequence is CASSLGLAHQETQYF. CDR3 DNA: TGTGCCAGCAGTTTGGGACTAGCCCACCAAGAGACCCAGTACTTC.

This clonotype was counted a few times. The chain employs TRBV4-2 and TRBJ2-2, with 7 positions matching TRBD1. CDR1 is LGHNA and CDR2 is YNFKEQ in the germline V gene. J lost 4 bases, V lost 0 bases, and 2 bases had no gene match. The CDR3 has 15 amino acids. CDR3 nucleotide sequence: TGTGCCAGCAGCCAAGAACAGGGGTCCACCGGGGAGCTGTTTTTT. Translation gives CASSQEQGSTGELFF.

This clonotype has at least ten counts. The chain uses TRBV7-2 and TRBJ2-7; D remains unclear. Deletions cut 1 base from V and 0 bases from J, with 13 bases between. The germline CDR1 and CDR2 sequences are SGHTA and FQGNSA. The CDR3 is made up of 16 amino acids. CDR3 coding DNA: TGTGCCAGCAGCTTAGGGATGATGGGGATCTCCTACGAGCAGTACTTC. The encoded protein is CASSLGMMGISYEQYF.

The chain is built from TRBV7-2 and TRBJ1-2; unclear D gene. Per germline, CDR1 SGHTA and CDR2 FQGNSA. This CDR3 contains 14 residues. Trimming took 0 bases from V and 7 from J, leaving 12 bases between them. DNA of the CDR3: TGTGCCAGCAGCTTAGCGGTAGGGTTCTCTGGCTACACCTTC. Translated, it gives CASSLAVGFSGYTF.

This clonotype was observed at least ten times. The chain employs TRBV7-2 and TRBJ2-7; TRBD2 matches 14 bases. Germline V gene data show CDR1 as SGHTA and CDR2 as FQGNSA. Trimming cost V 5 bases and J 4 bases; bases outside gene matches: 7. The CDR3 covers 16 residues. For the CDR3, the DNA is TGTGCCAGCAGCCTAGGACTAGCGGGGGGAGAGTACGAGCAGTACTTC. Its translation: CASSLGLAGGEYEQYF.

This clonotype was counted many times. The genes are TRBV19 and TRBJ1-5; no firm D call. CDR1 and CDR2 from the germline V gene are LNHDA and SQIVND (reference sequence). Trimming stripped 10 bases from V and 2 bases from J, with 15 bases between. The length of the CDR3 is 14 residues. This CDR3 is CATQYGGRNQPQHF. CDR3 in DNA: TGTGCCACTCAATACGGAGGTCGCAATCAGCCCCAGCATTTT.

This clonotype showed up many times. CDR3 sequence reads: CASSDLTGTGVEAFF. DNA of the CDR3: TGTGCCAGCAGCGACTTGACCGGGACAGGGGTGGAAGCTTTCTTT. This sequence joins TRBV7-2 and TRBJ1-1; TRBD1 matches 10 bases. The CDR3 is made up of 15 amino acids. Germline V gives CDR1 SGHTA, CDR2 FQGNSA. The junction had 11 bases not matched to a gene; V was cut back by 5 bases and J by 8 bases.

CDR3 DNA sequence: TGTGCCAGCAGTTGGTCCCCATTGGTTTACGAGCAGTACTTC. Translated, it gives CASSWSPLVYEQYF. The gene calls are TRBV12-3 or TRBV12-4 and TRBJ2-7; no definite D call. The CDR3 extends over 14 amino acids. V dropped 4 bases and J dropped 4 bases, with 14 bases sitting between them.

The chain carries TRBV19 and TRBJ1-2, with 7 bases fitting TRBD1. With V trimmed by 8 bases and J by 7 bases, 7 bases remained unmatched. Germline CDR1 reads LNHDA; CDR2 reads SQIVND (reference sequence). The CDR3 spans 12 residues. The CDR3 nucleotides are TGTGCCAGTTCCAGACAGGGTTCTGGCTACACCTTC. Translating it yields CASSRQGSGYTF. The full variable domain, its missing parts supplied by reference TRBV19 and TRBJ1-2, is DGGITQSPKYLFRKEGQNVTLSCEQNLNHDAMYWYRQDPGQGLRLIYYSQIVNDFQKGDIAEGYSVSREKKESFPLTVTSAQKNPTAFYLCASSRQGSGYTFGSGTRLTVV.

This clonotype showed up many times. The chain joins TRBV6-6 to TRBJ2-5; D gene unclear. With 7 bases removed from V and 2 bases from J, the gap between germline ends came to 17 bases. The CDR3 length is 15 residues. Germline V gene data show CDR1 as MNHNY and CDR2 as SVGAGI (reference sequence). The CDR3 DNA reads TGTGCCAGCACGAACAGAGGTCGGCTTCAAGAGACCCAGTACTTC. It yields the protein CASTNRGRLQETQYF.

The chain employs TRBV18 and TRBJ2-3; 12 bases line up with TRBD1. From germline, CDR1 is KGHSH and CDR2 LQKENI. V was pared by 3 bases and J by 6 bases, with 4 bases of the junction left unmatched. CDR3 size: 15 residues. The CDR3 sequence is CASSPGQGAVDTQYF. CDR3 bases: TGTGCCAGCTCACCGGGACAGGGGGCAGTGGATACGCAGTATTTT. The whole variable domain, filled in from reference TRBV18 and TRBJ2-3, reads NAGVMQNPRHLVRRRGQEARLRCSPMKGHSHVYWYRQLPEEGLKFMVYLQKENIIDESGMPKERFSAEFPKEGPSILRIQQVVRGDSAAYFCASSPGQGAVDTQYFGPGTRLTVL.

This chain connects TRBV20-1 to TRBJ2-7; TRBD1 is a possible D gene (6 bases). Between the trimmed V and J ends, which lost 4 bases and 3 bases, there was a span of 19 bases. This CDR3 is 15 amino acids long. Germline CDR1 DFQATT, CDR2 SNEGSKA (reference sequence). The CDR3 DNA reads as TGCAGTGCTACTTCTCCTCTTGGGGGACACTACGAGCAGTACTTC. This gives the protein CSATSPLGGHYEQYF.

This clonotype was seen ten or more times. The chain is built from TRBV19 and TRBJ2-1; 9 bases match TRBD1. The junction had 13 bases not matched to a gene; V was cut back by 3 bases and J by 7 bases. Germline V gene data show CDR1 as LNHDA and CDR2 as SQIVND (reference sequence). There are 17 residues in the CDR3. CDR3 nucleotides: TGTGCCAGTAGTATGATGGGGACAGGGCGAAGTGGAAATGAGCAGTTCTTC. This encodes CASSMMGTGRSGNEQFF.

The gene calls are TRBV27 and TRBJ1-1, with D maybe TRBD1 (6 bases). The CDR3 is 14 amino acids. Between the trimmed V and J ends, which lost 10 bases and 1 base, there was a span of 16 bases. Germline V gives CDR1 MNHEY, CDR2 SMNVEV (reference sequence). This CDR3 reads CATAGVGANTEAFF. As DNA, the CDR3 is TGTGCCACCGCAGGTGTGGGGGCGAACACTGAAGCTTTCTTT.

This clonotype was seen more than once but under ten times. V and J are TRBV27 and TRBJ1-2; weak D call: TRBD1 (6 bases). This CDR3 has 13 amino acids. V was trimmed by 8 bases and J by 0 bases, leaving 10 bases between them. Germline CDR1 and CDR2: MNHEY and SMNVEV (reference sequence). The CDR3 region is CASPQGPNYGYTF. In nucleotides, the CDR3 is TGTGCCAGCCCACAGGGACCTAACTATGGCTACACCTTC.

A word on this clonotype: A much larger clone differs from this one at a single base, so this may be a read error. The chain is built from TRBV6-2 or TRBV6-3 and TRBJ2-3; 8 bases match TRBD2. Germline CDR1 MNHEY, CDR2 SVGEGT. Trimming removed 5 bases from V and 4 bases from J; junction bases left unmatched: 8. The CDR3 is 15 residues long. The CDR3 DNA reads TGTGCCAGCAGTCATCGGGGGGGCGGGGCAGATACGCAGTATTTT. Translation gives CASSHRGGGADTQYF.

The V and J genes are TRBV15 and TRBJ2-4, with 9 bases lining up with TRBD1. Germline V gene data show CDR1 as LNHNV and CDR2 as YYDKDF (reference sequence). Germline trimming cut 1 base from V and 8 bases from J; bases unmatched to any gene: 6. This CDR3 spans 15 amino acids. The CDR3 region has the DNA TGTGCCACCAGCAGAGTCACAGGGGGCAGGTACATTCAGTACTTC. Residues: CATSRVTGGRYIQYF.

This clonotype was counted at least ten times. The rearrangement links TRBV7-2 to TRBJ1-2; no reliable D call. Trimming stripped 1 base from V and 4 bases from J, with 7 bases between. Germline V CDR1 and CDR2: SGHTA, FQGNSA. The CDR3 is 13 residues long. In DNA, the CDR3 is TGTGCCAGCAGCTTAGATCTGTCCTATGGCTACACCTTC. Translating it yields CASSLDLSYGYTF.

In this sample, this clonotype turned up many times. The chain combines TRBV12-3 or TRBV12-4 with TRBJ2-3; 12 positions match TRBD2. Unmatched junction bases numbered 20, after V lost 5 bases and J lost 14 bases. The CDR3 covers 17 residues. This CDR3 is CASSAQLAGGSLSSMYF. DNA for the CDR3: TGTGCCAGCAGTGCACAACTAGCGGGGGGATCCCTTTCTTCGATGTATTTT.

This clonotype has only a few counts. The chain joins TRBV5-6 to TRBJ2-7; D not resolved. From germline, CDR1 is SGHDT and CDR2 YYEEEE. The V and J ends lost 7 bases and 0 bases respectively, with 11 bases between them. There are 13 residues in the CDR3. Written as DNA, the CDR3 is TGTGCCAGCGGCAGTCTAAGCTCCTACGAGCAGTACTTC. It encodes CASGSLSSYEQYF.

The rearrangement joins TRBV19 to TRBJ2-7, with D possibly matching TRBD1 (5 bases). The CDR3 runs to 13 residues. V was clipped by 1 base and J by 3 bases, with 7 bases between them. Germline values: CDR1 LNHDA, CDR2 SQIVND (reference sequence). The DNA for the CDR3 is TGTGCCAGTAGTATAGGAGACAGCTACGAGCAGTACTTC. It specifies CASSIGDSYEQYF.

This clonotype has more than one count but fewer than ten. This chain joins TRBV10-3 and TRBJ2-7, with D perhaps matching TRBD1 (6 bases). The germline CDR1 and CDR2 sequences are ENHRY and SYGVKD. V was pared by 4 bases and J by 2 bases, with 12 bases between. The CDR3 sequence is 14 residues long. CDR3: CAISVKTGPYEQYF. CDR3 sequence (DNA): TGTGCCATCAGTGTGAAGACAGGACCCTACGAGCAGTACTTC.

In this sample, this clonotype turned up a few times. The V call is TRBV7-9, the J call TRBJ2-3; TRBD2 might be the D (5 bases). The V end lost 3 bases, the J end lost 2 bases, and 15 bases lay between the germline ends. This CDR3 contains 16 residues. Germline-derived CDR1 and CDR2 are SEHNR and FQNEAQ (reference sequence). CDR3: CASSFFLEVITDTQYF. The CDR3 coding sequence is TGTGCCAGCAGCTTTTTCCTGGAGGTAATCACAGATACGCAGTATTTT.

The chain recombines TRBV7-6 with TRBJ2-3, with a possible D match to TRBD1 (6 bases). CDR1 SGHVS and CDR2 FNYEAQ come from the germline V gene. The CDR3 is made up of 15 amino acids. Trimming cost V 5 bases and J 5 bases, with 17 bases left between them. CDR3 coding DNA: TGTGCCAGCAGCACCCCAGGCAGGGGAGTAGATACGCAGTATTTT. Translating gives CASSTPGRGVDTQYF. Variable domain in full (rest from reference TRBV7-6 and TRBJ2-3): GAGVSQSPRYKVTKRGQDVALRCDPISGHVSLYWYRQALGQGPEFLTYFNYEAQQDKSGLPNDRFSAERPEGSISTLTIQRTEQRDSAMYRCASSTPGRGVDTQYFGPGTRLTVL.

The chain couples TRBV6-2 or TRBV6-3 to TRBJ2-7, with D tentatively TRBD2 (6 bases). This CDR3 region has 14 residues. V was clipped by 6 bases and J by 0 bases, with 12 bases between them. The germline gives CDR1 MNHEY, CDR2 SVGEGT. For the CDR3, the DNA is TGTGCCAGCAGGGAAGCGGGCTACTCCTACGAGCAGTACTTC. It specifies CASREAGYSYEQYF.